Reported below is one T cell receptor (beta chain). Its antigen remains unknown. This entry comes from a study of shared clonotypes between healthy human individuals. At the level of the study: Every donor yielded three CD4 naive, three CD4 memory, two CD8 naive and one CD8 memory plate.

The CDR3 has 14 residues. Trimming shortened V by 0 bases and J by 2 bases, and 7 bases separated the two germline ends. CDR1 is SGDLS and CDR2 is YYNGEE in the germline V gene. Using immunoSEQ multiplex PCR, the repertoire was profiled, and TCRdb retains in-frame clones only, with some absent. The table records over a million clones, around 97% of them present only once. Participating donors were healthy, HIV-negative adults free of recent acute infections or vaccinations. Overall study findings and caveats: Naive subsets usually exceeded memory subsets in estimated richness.

The specimen was naive CD4+ T cells sorted from blood. Documented subset: CD45RA+ positively selected. This chain joins TRBV9 and TRBJ2-3; D uncertain. This sequence was found in a man aged 30 to 45 in good health. For the CDR3, the DNA is TGTGCCAGCAGCGTAGCAGTCATCACAGATACGCAGTATTTT. Its protein product is CASSVAVITDTQYF.